The rows below give T cell receptor beta chains drawn from one sample of a study of T cell responses to AZD1222 COVID-19 vaccine. Profiling relied on immunoSEQ multiplex PCR, and the TCRdb table lists in-frame clones only, not all of them. The repertoire consists of about 150,000 clones, with about nine tenths occurring once and the leading ten covering 15% to 20%. Here the sequenced sample was peripheral blood, taken on day 0 of AZD1222 vaccination. The source of these receptors is an adult in good health. The CDR3 runs from the conserved cysteine through the conserved F or W. D genes are given only for firm matches. The size of a clone is reported for some rows only, either as once, few or many, or as a class for expanded clones.

TGCGCCAGCAGCTTGATTCGGACAGGGGACACTGAAGCTTTCTTT CASSLIRTGDTEAFF TRBV5-1 NA TRBD1 TRBJ1-1
TGTGCCAGCAGCTTCAGGGGGGGACAGCCCCAGCATTTT CASSFRGGQPQHF TRBV12-3/TRBV12-4 NA TRBD1 TRBJ1-5
TGTGCCAGTAGCCGCGGACGGAATAGCAATCAGCCCCAGCATTTT CASSRGRNSNQPQHF TRBV19 NA NA TRBJ1-5
TGTGCCAGCAGTTACCGCGGACACCTAGGAGGCTACACCTTC CASSYRGHLGGYTF TRBV6-5 NA NA TRBJ1-2
TGTGCCATCAGTGATCGGAAAACAGGCCGGAATTCACCCCTCCACTTT CAISDRKTGRNSPLHF TRBV10-3 NA NA TRBJ1-6
TGTGCTAGTGGCCAGGGACAGGCCAAATGGAACTATGGCTACACCTTC CASGQGQAKWNYGYTF TRBV12-5 NA TRBD1 TRBJ1-2
TGTGCCAGCAGTTTAACAGGAAGTTACAACTATGGCTACACCTTC CASSLTGSYNYGYTF TRBV27 once NA TRBJ1-2
TGTGCCAGTACCGGGGACAGCTCCTACGAGCAGTACTTC CASTGDSSYEQYF TRBV19 NA TRBD1 TRBJ2-7
TGCGCCAGCAGTTTAGACAGGGTCTCCACTGAAGCTTTCTTT CASSLDRVSTEAFF TRBV10-1 once TRBD1 TRBJ1-1
TGTGCCACCAGGCGGACAGAGAACACTGAAGCTTTCTTT CATRRTENTEAFF TRBV24-1 NA NA TRBJ1-1
TGTGCCAGCAGGCCCCCGGGACTAGCGGCCTACGAGCAGTACTTC CASRPPGLAAYEQYF TRBV6-5 NA TRBD2 TRBJ2-7
TGTGCCAGCAGCTTTCAGGGCAGGGCGAACACTGAAGCTTTCTTT CASSFQGRANTEAFF TRBV27 NA NA TRBJ1-1
TGCAGTGCTAGTCCCGGGGACACTGAAGCTTTCTTT CSASPGDTEAFF TRBV20-1 NA NA TRBJ1-1
TGTGCCTGGAGTAGGGGTCTGGATGGCTACACCTTC CAWSRGLDGYTF TRBV30 few NA TRBJ1-2
TGTGCCAGCAGCCCGGACAGGGTCCCCTATGGCTACACCTTC CASSPDRVPYGYTF TRBV5-6 NA TRBD1 TRBJ1-2
TGTGCCAGCAGCGGGGACAGGGGTTCACCCCTCCACTTT CASSGDRGSPLHF TRBV7-2 NA TRBD1 TRBJ1-6
TGTGCCTGGAGTGGGGTTTCGCTCACCGGGGAGCTGTTTTTT CAWSGVSLTGELFF TRBV30 once NA TRBJ2-2
TGTGCCAGCAGCCCCGGGGGAGCTGAAGCTTTCTTT CASSPGGAEAFF TRBV7-8 NA NA TRBJ1-1
TGCGCCAGCAGCCGGGGCGGCAGTGGGACCGGGGAGCTGTTTTTT CASSRGGSGTGELFF TRBV5-1 NA NA TRBJ2-2
TGTGCCGGTCAGACCGAGAACTATGGCTACACCTTC CAGQTENYGYTF TRBV2 NA NA TRBJ1-2
TGTGCCAGCAGTTTAACGTACGAGCAGTACTTC CASSLTYEQYF TRBV27 NA NA TRBJ2-7
TGTGCCAGCAGCCCGGGGACATACGATCAGCCCCAGCATTTT CASSPGTYDQPQHF TRBV5-8 NA NA TRBJ1-5
TGTGCCTGGAGTGGGGGGGGCGGTGAAAAACTGTTTTTT CAWSGGGGEKLFF TRBV30 few NA TRBJ1-4
TGCGCCAGCAGCGGAGGGGCCCCAACGGCCAATGAGCAGTTCTTC CASSGGAPTANEQFF TRBV5-1 NA NA TRBJ2-1
TGTGCCAGCAGCATGCAAGCGGTATCTGTAAATGAGCAGTTCTTC CASSMQAVSVNEQFF TRBV7-2 few NA TRBJ2-1
TGTGCCAGCAGTGAGGGGGGCCCAGCTAACTATGGCTACACCTTC CASSEGGPANYGYTF TRBV2 NA NA TRBJ1-2
TGTGCCTGGGCGGGACACCTGAACACTGAAGCTTTCTTT CAWAGHLNTEAFF TRBV30 NA NA TRBJ1-1
TGTGCCAGCCTAAGCGGGGGTTCACCCCTCCACTTT CASLSGGSPLHF TRBV5-6 NA NA TRBJ1-6
TGTGCCACCTCTCCGTGGCAGGCCTCCTACGAGCAGTACTTC CATSPWQASYEQYF TRBV6-5 NA NA TRBJ2-7
TGTGCCACGGCCTCCGGGGACGAGCAGCCCCAGCATTTT CATASGDEQPQHF TRBV15 NA NA TRBJ1-5
TGCGCCAGCAGCTCATCCGGGACAGGGGGCGCCGAGCAGTACTTC CASSSSGTGGAEQYF TRBV5-1 NA TRBD1 TRBJ2-7
TGTGCCAGCTCCTGGAGGGAAAACTATGGCTACACCTTC CASSWRENYGYTF TRBV18 NA NA TRBJ1-2
TGCGCCAGCAGCACTGGACTAGCGGGGGGGCTCCAGGTTGGAGAGCAGTTCTTC CASSTGLAGGLQVGEQFF TRBV5-1 NA TRBD2 TRBJ2-1
TGTGCCAGTAGTAGGGGGCGAGGAGCTGAAGCTTTCTTT CASSRGRGAEAFF TRBV19 NA NA TRBJ1-1
TGTGCCAGCAGTCCACAGGGGATGAACACTGAAGCTTTCTTT CASSPQGMNTEAFF TRBV7-2 NA TRBD1 TRBJ1-1
TGTGCCAGCAGTGAAACAGGGGAGACCCAGTACTTC CASSETGETQYF TRBV25-1 NA NA TRBJ2-5
TGTGCCAGCATTAAACAGATAACCGGGGAGCTGTTTTTT CASIKQITGELFF TRBV6-5 NA NA TRBJ2-2
TGTGCCAGCAGTTACTCTCGTACTCAGCCCCAGCATTTT CASSYSRTQPQHF TRBV6-2/TRBV6-3 NA NA TRBJ1-5
TGTGCCAGAAATGGACCGGGGCCTCGTCAGCCCCAGCATTTT CARNGPGPRQPQHF TRBV5-3 once NA TRBJ1-5
TGTGCCAGCACCTTGACAGGGGGCGCAGACTACGAGCAGTACTTC CASTLTGGADYEQYF TRBV2 once TRBD1 TRBJ2-7
TGTGCCACCAGCAGCTCGGACAGGGTTACGAACACCATATATTTT CATSSSDRVTNTIYF TRBV15 NA TRBD1 TRBJ1-3
TGTGCCAGCAGCGCCAGGGTAGTACATGGCTACACCTTC CASSARVVHGYTF TRBV5-8 NA NA TRBJ1-2